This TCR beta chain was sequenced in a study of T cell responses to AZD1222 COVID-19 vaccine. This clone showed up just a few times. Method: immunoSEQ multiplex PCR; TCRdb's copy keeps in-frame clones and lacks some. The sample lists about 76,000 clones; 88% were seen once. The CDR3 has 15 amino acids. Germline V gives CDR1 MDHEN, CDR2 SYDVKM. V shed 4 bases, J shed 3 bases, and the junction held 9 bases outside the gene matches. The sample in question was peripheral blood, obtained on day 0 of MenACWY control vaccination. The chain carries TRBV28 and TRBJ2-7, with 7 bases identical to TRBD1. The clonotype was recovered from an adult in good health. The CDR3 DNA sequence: TGTGCCAGCAGTTCTCACCGGGGACAGTACTACGAGCAGTACTTC. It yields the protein CASSSHRGQYYEQYF.